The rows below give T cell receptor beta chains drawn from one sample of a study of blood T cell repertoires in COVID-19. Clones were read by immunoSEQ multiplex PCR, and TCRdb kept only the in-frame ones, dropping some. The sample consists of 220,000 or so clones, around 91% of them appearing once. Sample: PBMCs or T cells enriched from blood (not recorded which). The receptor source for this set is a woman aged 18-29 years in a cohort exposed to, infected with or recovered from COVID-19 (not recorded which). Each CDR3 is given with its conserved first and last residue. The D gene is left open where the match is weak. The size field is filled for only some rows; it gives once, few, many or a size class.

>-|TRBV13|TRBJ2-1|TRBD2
CASSTWTSDNEQFF
TGTGCCAGCAGCACCTGGACTAGCGACAATGAGCAGTTCTTC
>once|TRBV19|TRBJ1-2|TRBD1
CASRNRGRRNYGYTF
TGTGCCAGTAGGAACAGGGGGCGTCGGAACTATGGCTACACCTTC
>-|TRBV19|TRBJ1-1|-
CASSIGQGWTEAFF
TGTGCCAGTAGTATAGGGCAGGGATGGACTGAAGCTTTCTTT
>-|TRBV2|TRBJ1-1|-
CASTVQGNTEAFF
TGTGCCAGCACTGTGCAGGGGAACACTGAAGCTTTCTTT
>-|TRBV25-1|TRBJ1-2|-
CASSEYTGGYTF
TGTGCCAGCAGTGAATATACGGGAGGCTACACCTTC
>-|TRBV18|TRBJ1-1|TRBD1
CASSTNDRDEAFF
TGTGCCAGCTCAACAAACGACAGGGATGAAGCTTTCTTT
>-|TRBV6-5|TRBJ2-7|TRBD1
CASSWGQGSYEQYF
TGTGCCAGCAGCTGGGGACAGGGTTCCTACGAGCAGTACTTC
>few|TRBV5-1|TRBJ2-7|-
CASSSPMGISAYEQYF
TGCGCCAGCAGCTCCCCTATGGGGATTAGCGCCTACGAGCAGTACTTC
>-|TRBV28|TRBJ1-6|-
CASSLGPGYNSPLHF
TGTGCCAGCAGTTTAGGCCCAGGTTATAATTCACCCCTCCACTTT
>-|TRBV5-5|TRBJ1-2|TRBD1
CASSPGTGTNGYTF
TGTGCCAGCAGCCCGGGGACAGGAACGAATGGCTACACCTTC
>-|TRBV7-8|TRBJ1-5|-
CASARHRSGNQPQHF
TGTGCCAGCGCTCGCCACAGATCTGGCAATCAGCCCCAGCATTTT
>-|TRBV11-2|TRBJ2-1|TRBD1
CASSQGAGPYNEQFF
TGTGCCAGCAGCCAGGGGGCGGGGCCTTACAATGAGCAGTTCTTC
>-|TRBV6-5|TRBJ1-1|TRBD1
CASSTPTGVTEAFF
TGTGCCAGCAGTACACCGACAGGGGTCACTGAAGCTTTCTTT
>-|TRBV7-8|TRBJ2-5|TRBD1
CASSSRDRGQETQYF
TGTGCCAGCAGCTCCCGGGACAGGGGGCAAGAGACCCAGTACTTC
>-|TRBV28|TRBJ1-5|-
CASSHARGTRISNQPQHF
TGTGCCAGCAGCCACGCCCGGGGGACCCGAATTAGCAATCAGCCCCAGCATTTT
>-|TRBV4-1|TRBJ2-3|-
CASSRGGDYRGSTVSTDTQYF
TGCGCCAGCAGCCGCGGAGGGGACTATAGGGGGAGTACGGTTAGCACAGATACGCAGTATTTT
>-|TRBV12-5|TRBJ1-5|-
CASGLVARGINQPQHF
TGTGCTAGTGGTTTGGTGGCAAGGGGAATCAATCAGCCCCAGCATTTT
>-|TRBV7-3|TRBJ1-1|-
CASSRGTNTEAFF
TGTGCCAGCAGCCGCGGGACCAACACTGAAGCTTTCTTT
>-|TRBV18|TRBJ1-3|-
CASSPLLAESSGNTIYF
TGTGCCAGCTCACCGCTTCTGGCGGAAAGCTCTGGAAACACCATATATTTT
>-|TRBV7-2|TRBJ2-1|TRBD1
CASSLKEDRDEYEREQFF
TGTGCCAGCAGCTTAAAAGAGGACAGGGATGAGTATGAACGTGAGCAGTTCTTC
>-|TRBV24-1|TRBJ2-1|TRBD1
CATSDYRGSYNEQFF
TGTGCCACCAGTGATTACAGGGGCTCCTACAATGAGCAGTTCTTC
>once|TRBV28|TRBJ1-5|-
CASSLMGAWENQPQHF
TGTGCCAGCAGTTTAATGGGGGCGTGGGAAAATCAGCCCCAGCATTTT
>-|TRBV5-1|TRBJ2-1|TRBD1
CASSLEAGTGKNEQFF
TGCGCCAGCAGCTTGGAGGCCGGGACAGGGAAGAATGAGCAGTTCTTC
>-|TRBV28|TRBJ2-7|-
CASSPTTSLVYRQYF
TGTGCCAGCAGTCCAACGACAAGCCTGGTTTATCGGCAGTACTTC
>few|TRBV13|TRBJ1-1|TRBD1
CASSPQLTGTTEAFF
TGTGCCAGCAGCCCACAATTGACAGGGACCACTGAAGCTTTCTTT
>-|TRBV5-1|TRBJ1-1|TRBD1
CASSLTGDTEAFF
TGCGCCAGCAGCCTAACAGGGGACACTGAAGCTTTCTTT
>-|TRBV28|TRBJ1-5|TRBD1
CASSQSFGTGDQPQHF
TGTGCCAGCAGTCAGTCTTTCGGGACAGGGGATCAGCCCCAGCATTTT
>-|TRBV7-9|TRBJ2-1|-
CASSLGGSDEQFF
TGTGCCAGCAGCTTAGGAGGGTCCGATGAGCAGTTCTTC
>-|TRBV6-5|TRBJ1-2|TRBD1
CARILEGRGNYGYTF
TGTGCCAGGATTCTAGAGGGCAGGGGGAACTATGGCTACACCTTC
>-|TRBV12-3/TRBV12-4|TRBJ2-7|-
CASSNQGYEQYF
TGTGCCAGCAGTAACCAGGGCTACGAGCAGTACTTC
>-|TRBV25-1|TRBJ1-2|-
CASSDQGYWSYTF
TGTGCCAGCAGTGATCAGGGATATTGGAGCTACACCTTC
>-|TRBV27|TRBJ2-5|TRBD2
CASSWMGGETQYF
TGTGCCAGCAGTTGGATGGGGGGGGAGACCCAGTACTTC
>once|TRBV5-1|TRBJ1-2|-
CASSLGGEGYGYTF
TGCGCCAGCAGCTTGGGTGGAGAAGGCTATGGCTACACCTTC
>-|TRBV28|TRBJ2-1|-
CATRDFGVTYNEQFF
TGTGCCACCCGGGATTTCGGGGTCACCTACAATGAGCAGTTCTTC